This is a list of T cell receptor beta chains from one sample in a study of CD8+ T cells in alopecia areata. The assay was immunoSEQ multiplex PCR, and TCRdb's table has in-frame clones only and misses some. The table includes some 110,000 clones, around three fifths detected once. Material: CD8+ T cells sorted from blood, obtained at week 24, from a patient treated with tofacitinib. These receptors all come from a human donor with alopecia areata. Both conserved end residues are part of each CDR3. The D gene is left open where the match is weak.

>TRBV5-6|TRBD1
CASSPWDTGVDGYTF
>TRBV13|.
CASSLVLDNYGYTF
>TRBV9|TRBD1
CASSVLLTGDSGELFF
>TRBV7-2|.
CASSFPEAGQWTGELFF
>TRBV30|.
CAWSVLGPDNSPLHF
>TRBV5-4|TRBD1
CASRTGKRDTGELFF
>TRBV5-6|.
CASSLGDQGGLNGYTF
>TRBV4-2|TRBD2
CASSQDPGEGDEQYF
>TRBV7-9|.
CASEPTVGLKYQETQYF
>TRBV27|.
CASTRGRYNEQFF
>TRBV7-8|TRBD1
CASSWATGVETQYF
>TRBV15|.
CATSRDGSGSYNEQFF
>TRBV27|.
CASSFAWGIYEQYF
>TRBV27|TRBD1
CASSPGDRQPYEQYF